This entry lists 28 T cell receptor beta chains sequenced from one sample in a study of OX40 agonist ivuxolimab in advanced cancers. The method was immunoSEQ multiplex PCR; TCRdb's version includes in-frame clones alone and lacks a portion of them. Among about 93,000 clones listed, roughly 94% were seen once. The sample here was CD4+ or CD8+ T cells sorted from blood, taken in a trial of the OX40 agonist ivuxolimab. The receptors were sampled from an adult with an advanced solid tumor such as melanoma, head and neck, liver or kidney cancer.

V and J are TRBV19 and TRBJ2-2, with a weak D call TRBD1 (6 bases). This CDR3 is 14 amino acids long. Trimming shortened V by 6 bases and J by 2 bases, and 10 bases separated the two germline ends. From germline, CDR1 is LNHDA and CDR2 SQIVND (reference sequence). The CDR3 region has the DNA TGTGCCAGTAGCCGGGACATCAACACCGGGGAGCTGTTTTTT. Translation: CASSRDINTGELFF.

The chain uses TRBV6-1 and TRBJ1-5; tentatively, D is TRBD1 (5 bases). The CDR3 is made up of 15 amino acids. Germline loops: CDR1 MNHNS, CDR2 SASEGT. Trimming stripped 7 bases from V and 5 bases from J, with 18 bases between. The CDR3 DNA reads TGTGCCAGCACCGGAAACTGGAAAGGGGATCAGCCCCAGCATTTT. It codes for CASTGNWKGDQPQHF.

This chain joins TRBV30 and TRBJ1-2; D ambiguous. CDR1 is GTSNPN, CDR2 SVGIG, per germline (reference sequence). CDR3 size: 12 residues. V shed 1 base and J shed 8 bases, with 11 bases lying between them. This CDR3 reads CAWSENFLGYTF. In DNA, the CDR3 is TGTGCCTGGAGTGAAAATTTTTTGGGCTACACCTTC.

The chain employs TRBV6-5 and TRBJ1-1; perhaps TRBD1 as D (6 bases). V lost 2 bases and J 8 bases, leaving 12 bases between the germline ends. This CDR3 has 13 residues. Germline V CDR1 and CDR2: MNHEY, SVGAGI. In DNA form, the CDR3 reads TGTGCCAGCAGTTACAGCAGGGGCGCAGAAGCTTTCTTT. This translates into CASSYSRGAEAFF.

As regards this clone: The junction shows a germline mismatch at one end, possibly a read error. The CDR3 DNA reads as TGTGCTAGCAGCTCAGGACTAGCCGAGGATCCGCAGTATTTT. Its protein product is CASSSGLAEDPQYF. The V and J genes are TRBV7-7 and TRBJ2-3; 8 nucleotides align to TRBD2. The CDR3 runs 14 residues. Germline-derived CDR1 and CDR2 are SSHAT and FNYEAQ (reference sequence). Supplemented by reference TRBV7-7 and TRBJ2-3, the full variable domain reads GAGVSQSPRYKVTKRGQDVTLRCDPISSHATLYWYQQALGQGPEFLTYFNYEAQPDKSGLPSDRFSAERPEGSISTLTIQRTEQRDSAMYRCASSSGLAEDPQYFGPGTRLTVL.

The V call is TRBV10-2, the J call TRBJ2-3; D is unresolved. CDR3 size: 12 residues. The germline gives CDR1 WSHSY, CDR2 SAAADI. Trimming stripped 3 bases from V and 5 bases from J, with 6 bases between. The CDR3 nucleotides read TGCGCCAGCAGTGAACAGCGAGATACGCAGTATTTT. It codes for CASSEQRDTQYF.

The sample holds one count of this clone. The chain carries TRBV19 and TRBJ2-7; the D gene is possibly TRBD2 (5 bases). The CDR3 spans 15 residues. The V end was cut by 5 bases, the J end by 3 bases, with 17 bases between. Germline assignment: CDR1 LNHDA and CDR2 SQIVND (reference sequence). CDR3 amino acids: CASSPNERTFYEQYF. CDR3 coding DNA: TGTGCCAGTAGTCCCAATGAGCGGACCTTCTACGAGCAGTACTTC. The full variable domain, in which reference TRBV19 and TRBJ2-7 provide the parts outside the CDR3, is DGGITQSPKYLFRKEGQNVTLSCEQNLNHDAMYWYRQDPGQGLRLIYYSQIVNDFQKGDIAEGYSVSREKKESFPLTVTSAQKNPTAFYLCASSPNERTFYEQYFGPGTRLTVT.

V gene TRBV10-3 combines with J gene TRBJ1-1; the D gene is possibly TRBD1 (5 bases). V lost 6 bases and J 8 bases, leaving 13 bases between the germline ends. This CDR3 has 12 residues. The germline V gene encodes CDR1 ENHRY and CDR2 SYGVKD. The CDR3 is CAISPGLHEAFF. In nucleotides, the CDR3 is TGTGCCATCAGCCCGGGACTGCACGAAGCTTTCTTT.

The chain joins TRBV2 to TRBJ2-3; 12 bases agree with TRBD1. The V gene end was trimmed by 6 bases and the J gene end by 2 bases; junction bases not matched to a gene: 3. Per germline, CDR1 SNHLY and CDR2 FYNNEI. The CDR3 runs to 15 residues. This CDR3 is CASSGTGGFTDTQYF. DNA of the CDR3: TGTGCCAGCAGCGGGACAGGGGGCTTCACAGATACGCAGTATTTT.

This chain joins TRBV18 and TRBJ1-3; 10 bases agree with TRBD1. The V segment lost 5 bases and the J segment 3 bases; nucleotides outside the gene matches: 7. Germline CDR1 and CDR2: KGHSH and LQKENI. The CDR3 extends over 16 amino acids. DNA for the CDR3: TGTGCCAGCTCAGCCAAGACAGGGGGCGATGGAAACACCATATATTTT. Its protein is CASSAKTGGDGNTIYF.

The chain carries TRBV2 and TRBJ2-1; TRBD2 is a possible D gene (5 bases). This CDR3 region has 14 residues. The V end lost 2 bases, the J end lost 8 bases, and 13 bases lay between the germline ends. Germline CDR1 reads SNHLY; CDR2 reads FYNNEI. CDR3 region: CASSENGVGDEQFF. In nucleotides, the CDR3 is TGTGCCAGCAGTGAAAACGGGGTAGGCGATGAGCAGTTCTTC. Variable domain in full (rest from reference TRBV2 and TRBJ2-1): EPEVTQTPSHQVTQMGQEVILRCVPISNHLYFYWYRQILGQKVEFLVSFYNNEISEKSEIFDDQFSVERPDGSNFTLKIRSTKLEDSAMYFCASSENGVGDEQFFGPGTRLTVL.

The chain links TRBV5-1 to TRBJ2-5; the match to TRBD1 covers 8 bases. This CDR3 is 15 amino acids long. From germline, CDR1 is SGHRS and CDR2 YFSETQ. The J segment lost 5 bases and the V segment lost 2 bases, leaving 8 bases of the junction unmatched. The CDR3 protein is CASSFQTGERETQYF. The DNA for the CDR3 is TGCGCCAGCAGCTTCCAGACAGGGGAAAGGGAGACCCAGTACTTC.

The genes are TRBV5-1 and TRBJ2-3; the D is unclear. CDR3 length: 14 amino acids. Germline lookup yields CDR1 SGHRS and CDR2 YFSETQ. V lost 5 bases to trimming and J lost 6 bases, with 16 bases between them. In nucleotides, the CDR3 is TGCGCCAGCAGTTTCGAGCCAACATCGGATACGCAGTATTTT. Its translation: CASSFEPTSDTQYF.

The chain recombines TRBV14 with TRBJ2-7; maybe TRBD1 (6 bases). Germline V gene data show CDR1 as SGHDN and CDR2 as FVKESK. This CDR3 spans 14 amino acids. V was clipped by 2 bases and J by 1 base, with 9 bases between them. The CDR3 is CASSQLDRSYEQYF. In DNA, the CDR3 is TGTGCCAGCAGCCAATTGGACAGATCCTACGAGCAGTACTTC. Supplemented by reference TRBV14 and TRBJ2-7, the full variable domain reads EAGVTQFPSHSVIEKGQTVTLRCDPISGHDNLYWYRRVMGKEIKFLLHFVKESKQDESGMPNNRFLAERTGGTYSTLKVQPAELEDSGVYFCASSQLDRSYEQYFGPGTRLTVT.

V gene TRBV5-1 combines with J gene TRBJ1-6; D is possibly TRBD1 (5 bases). The CDR3 is made up of 16 amino acids. Trimming pared 0 bases from V and 7 bases from J, leaving 14 bases between. Per germline, CDR1 SGHRS and CDR2 YFSETQ. The CDR3 coding sequence is TGCGCCAGCAGCTTGGCCTCGCAGGGCGGCAATTCACCCCTCCACTTT. Its translation: CASSLASQGGNSPLHF.

This clone was seen a single time. The chain carries TRBV7-9 and TRBJ2-1; D perhaps matches TRBD2 (6 bases). The CDR3 sequence is 14 residues long. Looked up from germline, CDR1 is SEHNR and CDR2 is FQNEAQ (reference sequence). V lost 2 bases to trimming and J lost 9 bases, with 14 bases between them. The CDR3 region is CASSLSSVGGEQFF. CDR3 coding DNA: TGTGCCAGCAGCTTATCTAGCGTAGGAGGTGAGCAGTTCTTC.

The rearrangement joins TRBV7-8 to TRBJ2-3; D gene ambiguous. CDR1 SGHVS and CDR2 FQNEAQ come from the germline V gene. The CDR3 loop spans 16 amino acids. Between the trimmed V and J ends, which lost 6 bases and 2 bases, there was a span of 18 bases. The CDR3 DNA sequence: TGTGCCAGCAGACCGCCTACGGCCACCGACACAGATACGCAGTATTTT. Amino acid sequence: CASRPPTATDTDTQYF.

The rearrangement uses TRBV6-5 and TRBJ1-5; D unclear. The CDR3 consists of 14 residues. With 0 bases removed from V and 4 bases from J, the gap between germline ends came to 7 bases. Germline-derived CDR1 and CDR2 are MNHEY and SVGAGI. This CDR3 is CASSYSGSNQPQHF. The CDR3 nucleotides are TGTGCCAGCAGTTACTCGGGCAGTAATCAGCCCCAGCATTTT.

The rearrangement uses TRBV6-5 and TRBJ1-5; D remains unclear. This CDR3 has 13 residues. Germline V lookup: CDR1 MNHEY, CDR2 SVGAGI. V was cut by 6 bases and J by 4 bases, with 10 bases left in between. CDR3 protein: CASRSNGNQPQHF. CDR3 bases: TGTGCCAGCAGATCAAATGGGAATCAGCCCCAGCATTTT.

The rearrangement uses TRBV5-6 and TRBJ2-1; 10 bases line up with TRBD2. The CDR3 sequence is 14 residues long. The junction had 10 bases not matched to a gene; V was cut back by 4 bases and J by 12 bases. Germline lookup yields CDR1 SGHDT and CDR2 YYEEEE. CDR3 residues: CASSLAGALRGQFF. CDR3 sequence (DNA): TGTGCCAGCAGCCTAGCGGGGGCCCTTCGGGGGCAGTTCTTC.

With regard to this clone: Other DNA variants within this sample encode the same CDR3. J is TRBJ2-2 and V is TRBV5-1; D unclear. Germline lookup yields CDR1 SGHRS and CDR2 YFSETQ. This CDR3 region has 15 residues. The V end was cut by 0 bases, the J end by 0 bases, with 6 bases between. In nucleotides, the CDR3 is TGCGCCAGCAGCTTGGGAGTTACGAACACCGGGGAGCTGTTTTTT. This encodes CASSLGVTNTGELFF. Using reference TRBV5-1 and TRBJ2-2 for the parts outside the CDR3, the full variable domain is KAGVTQTPRYLIKTRGQQVTLSCSPISGHRSVSWYQQTPGQGLQFLFEYFSETQRNKGNFPGRFSGRQFSNSRSEMNVSTLELGDSALYLCASSLGVTNTGELFFGEGSRLTVL.

This chain joins TRBV2 and TRBJ2-1; 8 nucleotides line up with TRBD2. The CDR3 runs to 14 residues. V shed 8 bases, J shed 0 bases, and the junction held 3 bases outside the gene matches. Germline values: CDR1 SNHLY, CDR2 FYNNEI. DNA for the CDR3: TGTGCCAGCCTGAGCGGGAGCTCCTACAATGAGCAGTTCTTC. Its protein is CASLSGSSYNEQFF.

This chain uses TRBV5-1 with TRBJ2-4, with 14 nucleotides matching TRBD2. The germline V gene encodes CDR1 SGHRS and CDR2 YFSETQ. V shed 0 bases and J 7 bases; nucleotides not matched to a gene: 3. This CDR3 has 16 residues. The CDR3: CASSLETSGRGNIQYF. The CDR3 DNA reads as TGCGCCAGCAGCTTGGAGACTAGCGGGAGGGGCAACATTCAGTACTTC.

V is TRBV2 and J is TRBJ2-5; 7 bases agree with TRBD1. The CDR3 runs to 12 residues. V was clipped by 6 bases and J by 5 bases; unmatched bases: 3. Per the germline V gene, CDR1 is SNHLY and CDR2 is FYNNEI. DNA for the CDR3: TGTGCCAGCAGGGACAGGTGGGAGACCCAGTACTTC. It translates to CASRDRWETQYF.

CDR3 sequence (DNA): TGTGCCAGCTCACCGGCCCAGGGGTTGGAGACCCAGTACTTC. It yields the protein CASSPAQGLETQYF. This chain connects TRBV18 to TRBJ2-5, with D possibly being TRBD1 (6 bases). This CDR3 has 14 amino acids. The germline V gene has CDR1 KGHSH and CDR2 LQKENI. The ends were cut back, 3 bases at V and 5 bases at J, with 13 bases in the middle.

The rearrangement uses TRBV5-1 and TRBJ2-5; D ambiguous. The CDR3 has 12 residues. The V gene's germline CDR1 is SGHRS and CDR2 YFSETQ. V was shortened by 2 bases and J by 0 bases, with 2 bases between the two germline ends. CDR3 bases: TGCGCCAGCAGCTTACACCAAGAGACCCAGTACTTC. It encodes CASSLHQETQYF. Together with reference TRBV5-1 and TRBJ2-5, the CDR3 gives the full variable domain: KAGVTQTPRYLIKTRGQQVTLSCSPISGHRSVSWYQQTPGQGLQFLFEYFSETQRNKGNFPGRFSGRQFSNSRSEMNVSTLELGDSALYLCASSLHQETQYFGPGTRLLVL.

This chain uses TRBV14 with TRBJ2-5; D gene uncertain. CDR3 length: 13 amino acids. With 2 bases removed from V and 0 bases from J, the gap between germline ends came to 4 bases. CDR1 and CDR2 (germline): SGHDN, FVKESK. Here the CDR3 DNA reads TGTGCCAGCAGCCAACAGTACCAAGAGACCCAGTACTTC. Residues: CASSQQYQETQYF.

The chain has TRBV6-5 and TRBJ1-6, with a possible D match to TRBD1 (5 bases). V lost 0 bases, J lost 8 bases, and 14 bases lay in between. The CDR3 runs to 16 residues. The V gene's germline CDR1 is MNHEY and CDR2 SVGAGI. The CDR3 loop is CASSYSTARGDSPLHF. In nucleotides, the CDR3 is TGTGCCAGCAGTTACTCGACAGCACGTGGAGATTCACCCCTCCACTTT.